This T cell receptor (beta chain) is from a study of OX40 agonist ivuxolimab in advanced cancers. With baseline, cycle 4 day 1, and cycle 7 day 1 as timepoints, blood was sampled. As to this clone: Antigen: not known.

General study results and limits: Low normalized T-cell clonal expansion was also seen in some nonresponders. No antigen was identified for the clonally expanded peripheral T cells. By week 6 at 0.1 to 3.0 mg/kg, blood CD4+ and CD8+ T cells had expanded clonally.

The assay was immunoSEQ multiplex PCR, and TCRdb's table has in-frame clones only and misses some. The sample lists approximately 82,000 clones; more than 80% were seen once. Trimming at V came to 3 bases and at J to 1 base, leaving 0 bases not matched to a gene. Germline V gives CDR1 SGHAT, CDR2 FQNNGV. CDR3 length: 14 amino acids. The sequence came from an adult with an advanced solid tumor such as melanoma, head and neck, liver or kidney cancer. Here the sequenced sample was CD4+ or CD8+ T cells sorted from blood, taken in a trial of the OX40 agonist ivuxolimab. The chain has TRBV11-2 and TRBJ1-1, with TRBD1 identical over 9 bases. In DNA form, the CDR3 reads TGTGCCAGCAGCTTGACAGGGGGGAACACTGAAGCTTTCTTT. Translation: CASSLTGGNTEAFF.